The clone carrying this TCR beta chain appeared a few times. A second PCR of about 6 to 12 cycles used a sample-barcoded 5' primer and a J-beta primer mix. Every single cDNA molecule received a tag from a template-switch adaptor with 12 random nucleotides. TCRdb recomputed calls from the 5' RACE reads with MiXCR, one row per CDR3 protein. The sample carries fewer than 2 million distinct CDR3 sequences, about 39% recorded once. The record originates from a study of blood T cells in healthy people across ages. The source of this sequence is a human donor in good health. The source material was blood.

CDR3 DNA sequence: TGTGCCAGCAGCCGGACGGGAGGGACGGAGGGCTACACCTTC. It encodes CASSRTGGTEGYTF. The chain is built from TRBV4-2 and TRBJ1-2; TRBD1 is a possible D gene (5 bases). This CDR3 region has 14 residues. Trimming removed 4 bases from V and 8 bases from J, with 17 bases in between. Looked up from germline, CDR1 is LGHNA and CDR2 is YNFKEQ.